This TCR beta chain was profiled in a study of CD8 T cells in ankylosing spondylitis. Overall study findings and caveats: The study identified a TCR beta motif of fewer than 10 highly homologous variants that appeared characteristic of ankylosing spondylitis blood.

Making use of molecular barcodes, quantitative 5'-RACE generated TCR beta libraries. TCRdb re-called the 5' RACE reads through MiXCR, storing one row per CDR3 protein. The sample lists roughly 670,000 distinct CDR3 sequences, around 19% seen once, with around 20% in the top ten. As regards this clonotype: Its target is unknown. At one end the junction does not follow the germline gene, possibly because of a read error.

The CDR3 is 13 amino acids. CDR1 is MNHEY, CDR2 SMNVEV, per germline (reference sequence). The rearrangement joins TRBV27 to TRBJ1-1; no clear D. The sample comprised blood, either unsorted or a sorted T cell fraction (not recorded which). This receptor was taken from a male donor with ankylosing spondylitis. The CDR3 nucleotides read TGTGCCAGGAGTTTATCGCCGGCCACTGAAGCTTTCTTT. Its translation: CARSLSPATEAFF.